One and the same sample provided the 16 T cell receptor beta chains below, sequenced in a study of T cell changes during pregnancy in multiple sclerosis. Assay used: immunoSEQ multiplex PCR; TCRdb lists only in-frame clones, some missing. This sample carries about 62,000 clones, about 90% of them seen once, and the ten largest clones take roughly 2.5%. This specimen was peripheral blood, taken in the second trimester of pregnancy. The source of these receptors is a female donor in good health, enrolled as a control in a pregnancy study.

The J gene is TRBJ2-2, the V gene TRBV5-6; no clear D gene. Trimming shortened V by 0 bases and J by 0 bases, and 9 bases separated the two germline ends. CDR1 SGHDT and CDR2 YYEEEE come from the germline V gene. The CDR3 runs 16 residues. This chain's CDR3 is CASSLGAGPNTGELFF. The CDR3 region has the DNA TGTGCCAGCAGCTTGGGGGCAGGCCCGAACACCGGGGAGCTGTTTTTT.

The CDR3 DNA sequence: TGTGCCAGCAGACGAGACAGGGCATACTACAATGAGCAGTTCTTC. Its translation is CASRRDRAYYNEQFF. The chain has TRBV6-5 and TRBJ2-1; 7 bases fit TRBD1. Germline values: CDR1 MNHEY, CDR2 SVGAGI. This CDR3 spans 15 amino acids. Germline trimming cut 6 bases from V and 3 bases from J; bases unmatched to any gene: 8.

The chain recombines TRBV2 with TRBJ1-2, with TRBD1 identical over 7 bases. The V and J ends lost 6 bases and 4 bases, in that order; junction bases with no gene match: 2. The CDR3 extends over 12 amino acids. Germline assignment: CDR1 SNHLY and CDR2 FYNNEI. The CDR3 reads CASSDRVYGYTF. The CDR3 DNA sequence: TGTGCCAGCAGCGACAGGGTCTATGGCTACACCTTC.

The gene calls are TRBV11-3 and TRBJ2-1; tentative D call: TRBD2 (5 bases). Trimming left V 3 bases short and J 8 bases short, with 17 bases between. Germline CDR1 and CDR2: SGHNT and YENEEA. This CDR3 is 15 amino acids long. CDR3 coding DNA: TGTGCCAGCAGCTTGTCTTTAACGGGGTTCGATGAGCAGTTCTTC. Amino acid sequence: CASSLSLTGFDEQFF.

This clone was detected only once. This chain uses TRBV7-2 with TRBJ2-7; no clear D. V gave up 3 bases and J gave up 3 bases, with 15 bases separating them. Per germline, CDR1 SGHTA and CDR2 FQGNSA. The CDR3 runs to 15 residues. CDR3 in amino acids: CASSFSSSSGYEQYF. The CDR3 bases are TGTGCCAGCAGCTTTTCTTCCTCGTCGGGCTACGAGCAGTACTTC.

The chain is built from TRBV18 and TRBJ1-5, with 9 bases matching TRBD1. The germline gives CDR1 KGHSH, CDR2 LQKENI. This CDR3 region has 15 residues. J was trimmed by 5 bases and V by 3 bases; bases with no gene match: 5. DNA of the CDR3: TGTGCCAGCTCACCCGGACAGGGGACCGATCAGCCCCAGCATTTT. Residues: CASSPGQGTDQPQHF.

The chain joins TRBV30 to TRBJ2-2, with D hard to call. The CDR3 sequence is 12 residues long. V lost 0 bases and J lost 5, with 4 bases in between. CDR1 and CDR2 (germline): GTSNPN, SVGIG (reference sequence). CDR3 loop: CAWSVSTGELFF. The CDR3 DNA reads TGTGCCTGGAGTGTCAGTACCGGGGAGCTGTTTTTT.

The chain carries TRBV6-1 and TRBJ1-4, with D uncertain. With 0 bases removed from V and 8 bases from J, the gap between germline ends came to 16 bases. Germline V gene lookup returns CDR1 MNHNS and CDR2 SASEGT. This CDR3 contains 16 residues. The CDR3 loop is CASSEARSRMREKLFF. The CDR3 nucleotides read TGTGCCAGCAGTGAAGCGCGTTCGAGGATGAGGGAAAAACTGTTTTTT.

The V gene is TRBV30, the J gene TRBJ1-2; TRBD1 matches at 7 bases. Per the germline V gene, CDR1 is GTSNPN and CDR2 is SVGIG (reference sequence). This CDR3 region has 13 residues. With 1 base clipped from V and 6 bases from J, the junction kept 5 bases outside the gene matches. CDR3 coding DNA: TGTGCCTGGAGTGCCCAGCAGGGGGATGGCTACACCTTC. Protein product: CAWSAQQGDGYTF. The variable domain in full, completed from reference TRBV30 and TRBJ1-2, reads SQTIHQWPATLVQPVGSPLSLECTVEGTSNPNLYWYRQAAGRGLQLLFYSVGIGQISSEVPQNLSASRPQDRQFILSSKKLLLSDSGFYLCAWSAQQGDGYTFGSGTRLTVV.

CDR3 in DNA: TGCGCCAGCATGGTTGGAGATGCTAATGAAAAACTGTTTTTT. Translated: CASMVGDANEKLFF. This rearrangement joins TRBV5-1 to TRBJ1-4; no definite D call. The CDR3 is made up of 14 amino acids. V lost 6 bases, J lost 3 bases, and 12 bases lay in between. The germline CDR1 and CDR2 sequences are SGHRS and YFSETQ. The variable domain in full, with the rest retrieved from reference TRBV5-1 and TRBJ1-4, is KAGVTQTPRYLIKTRGQQVTLSCSPISGHRSVSWYQQTPGQGLQFLFEYFSETQRNKGNFPGRFSGRQFSNSRSEMNVSTLELGDSALYLCASMVGDANEKLFFGSGTQLSVL.

This rearrangement joins TRBV20-1 to TRBJ2-6; D gene ambiguous. CDR3 size: 11 residues. The V gene's germline CDR1 is DFQATT and CDR2 SNEGSKA (reference sequence). V lost 6 bases, J lost 4 bases, and 4 bases lay in between. CDR3 sequence (DNA): TGCAGTGCCCTGGGGGCCAACGTCCTGACTTTC. It specifies CSALGANVLTF.

V usage is TRBV2 and J usage is TRBJ2-3; 8 positions agree with TRBD2. The CDR3 is 14 residues long. Germline V CDR1 and CDR2: SNHLY, FYNNEI. V dropped 2 bases and J dropped 6; count of bases not matched to a gene: 4. The CDR3 protein is CASSETAGADTQYF. The CDR3 bases are TGTGCCAGCAGTGAAACAGCGGGAGCGGATACGCAGTATTTT.

This rearrangement joins TRBV10-1 to TRBJ2-2; 7 bases are shared with TRBD1. This CDR3 comprises 14 residues. Germline CDR1 and CDR2: WNHNN and SYGVQD (reference sequence). V lost 3 bases and J lost 5; bases outside the gene matches: 3. CDR3: CASSEGGATGELFF. The CDR3 DNA sequence: TGCGCCAGCAGTGAAGGGGGCGCGACCGGGGAGCTGTTTTTT.

The genes are TRBV7-8 and TRBJ1-6; 9 bases agree with TRBD1. CDR3 length equals 14 residues. The ends lost 3 bases at V and 8 bases at J; junction bases unmatched: 2. Germline V lookup: CDR1 SGHVS, CDR2 FQNEAQ. CDR3 amino acids: CASSLGTGYSPLHF. CDR3 coding DNA: TGTGCCAGCAGCTTGGGGACAGGGTATTCACCCCTCCACTTT.

The rearrangement uses TRBV5-6 and TRBJ1-6; 9 nucleotides match TRBD1. The V gene's germline CDR1 is SGHDT and CDR2 YYEEEE. This CDR3 has 14 amino acids. V lost 0 bases to trimming and J lost 11 bases; unmatched junction nucleotides: 3. The CDR3 here is CASSLGDRDPPLHF. CDR3 nucleotides: TGTGCCAGCAGCTTGGGGGACAGGGATCCACCCCTCCACTTT.

This chain links TRBV6-5 with TRBJ1-2; tentative D call: TRBD1 (5 bases). V gave up 5 bases and J gave up 7 bases, with 17 bases separating them. Germline V gene lookup returns CDR1 MNHEY and CDR2 SVGAGI. The CDR3 totals 14 residues. In DNA form, the CDR3 reads TGTGCCAGCAGTCAGGGCTCGGGGGGTGGTGGCTACACCTTC. Amino acids: CASSQGSGGGGYTF.